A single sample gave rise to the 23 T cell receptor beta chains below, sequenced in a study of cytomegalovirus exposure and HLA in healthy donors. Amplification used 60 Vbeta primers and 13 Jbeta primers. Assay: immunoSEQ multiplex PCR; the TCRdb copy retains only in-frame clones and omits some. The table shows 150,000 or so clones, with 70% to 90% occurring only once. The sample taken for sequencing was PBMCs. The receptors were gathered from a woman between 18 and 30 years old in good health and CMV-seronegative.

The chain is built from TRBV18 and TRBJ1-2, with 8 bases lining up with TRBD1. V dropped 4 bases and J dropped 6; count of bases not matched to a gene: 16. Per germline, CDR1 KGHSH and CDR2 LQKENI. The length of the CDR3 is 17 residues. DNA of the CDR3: TGTGCCAGCTCACGAGGTCTGCCGGACAGGGCCTTAAATGGCTACACCTTC. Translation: CASSRGLPDRALNGYTF. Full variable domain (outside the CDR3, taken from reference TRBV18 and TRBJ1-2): NAGVMQNPRHLVRRRGQEARLRCSPMKGHSHVYWYRQLPEEGLKFMVYLQKENIIDESGMPKERFSAEFPKEGPSILRIQQVVRGDSAAYFCASSRGLPDRALNGYTFGSGTRLTVV.

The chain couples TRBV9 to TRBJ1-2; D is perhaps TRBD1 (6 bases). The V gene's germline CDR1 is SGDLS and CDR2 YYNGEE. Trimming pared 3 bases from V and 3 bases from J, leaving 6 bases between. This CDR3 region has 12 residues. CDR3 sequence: CASSGQDYGYTF. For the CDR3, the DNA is TGTGCCAGCAGCGGACAGGACTATGGCTACACCTTC.

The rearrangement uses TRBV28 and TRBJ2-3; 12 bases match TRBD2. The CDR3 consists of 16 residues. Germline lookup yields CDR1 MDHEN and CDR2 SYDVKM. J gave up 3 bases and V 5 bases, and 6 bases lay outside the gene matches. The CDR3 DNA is TGTGCCAGCAGTCCCCTAGCGGGAGGGAATACAGATACGCAGTATTTT. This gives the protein CASSPLAGGNTDTQYF.

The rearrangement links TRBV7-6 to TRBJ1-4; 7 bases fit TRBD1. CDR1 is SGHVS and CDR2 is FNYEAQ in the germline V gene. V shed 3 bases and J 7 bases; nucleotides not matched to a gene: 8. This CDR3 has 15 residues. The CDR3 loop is CASSFQGGYGEKLFF. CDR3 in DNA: TGTGCCAGCAGCTTTCAAGGGGGCTACGGTGAAAAACTGTTTTTT.

CDR3 DNA sequence: TGTGCTAGTGGTCCTACTAGCGGGATGTCAGATACGCAGTATTTT. Translating it yields CASGPTSGMSDTQYF. This rearrangement joins TRBV12-5 to TRBJ2-3; 10 nucleotides agree with TRBD2. Looked up from germline, CDR1 is LGHNT and CDR2 is FRNRAP. The V gene end was trimmed by 5 bases and the J gene end by 4 bases; junction bases not matched to a gene: 6. CDR3 length: 15 residues.

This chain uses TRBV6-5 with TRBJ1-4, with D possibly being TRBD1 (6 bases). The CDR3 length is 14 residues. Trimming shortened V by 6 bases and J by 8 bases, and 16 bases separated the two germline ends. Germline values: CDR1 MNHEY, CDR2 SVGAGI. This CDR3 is CASRGAGRREKLFF. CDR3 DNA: TGTGCCAGCAGGGGGGCAGGGCGGAGAGAAAAACTGTTTTTT.

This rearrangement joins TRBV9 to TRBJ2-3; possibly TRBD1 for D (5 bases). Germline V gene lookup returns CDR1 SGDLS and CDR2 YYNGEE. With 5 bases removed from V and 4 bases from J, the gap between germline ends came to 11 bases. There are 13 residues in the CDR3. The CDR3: CASRRGASDTQYF. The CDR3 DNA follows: TGTGCCAGCAGGCGTGGGGCGTCAGATACGCAGTATTTT. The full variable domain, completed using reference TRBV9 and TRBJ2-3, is DSGVTQTPKHLITATGQRVTLRCSPRSGDLSVYWYQQSLDQGLQFLIQYYNGEERAKGNILERFSAQQFPDLHSELNLSSLELGDSALYFCASRRGASDTQYFGPGTRLTVL.

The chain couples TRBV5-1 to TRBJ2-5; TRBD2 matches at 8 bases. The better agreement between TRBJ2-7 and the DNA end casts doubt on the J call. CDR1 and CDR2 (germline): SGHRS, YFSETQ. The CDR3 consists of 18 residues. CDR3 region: CASSLGISGTLFFYEQYF. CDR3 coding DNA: TGCGCCAGCAGCTTGGGGATTAGCGGGACCTTATTCTTCTACGAGCAGTACTTC.

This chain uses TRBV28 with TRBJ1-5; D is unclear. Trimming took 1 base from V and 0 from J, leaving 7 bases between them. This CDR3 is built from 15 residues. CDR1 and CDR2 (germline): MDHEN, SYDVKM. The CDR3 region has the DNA TGTGCCAGCAGTTTATCCCTTCTTAGCAATCAGCCCCAGCATTTT. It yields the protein CASSLSLLSNQPQHF.

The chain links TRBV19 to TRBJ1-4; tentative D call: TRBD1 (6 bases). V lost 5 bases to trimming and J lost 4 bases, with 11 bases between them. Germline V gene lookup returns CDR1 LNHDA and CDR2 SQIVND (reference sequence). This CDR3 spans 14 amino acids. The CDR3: CASSARGYNEKLFF. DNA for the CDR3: TGTGCCAGTAGTGCCAGGGGTTATAATGAAAAACTGTTTTTT.

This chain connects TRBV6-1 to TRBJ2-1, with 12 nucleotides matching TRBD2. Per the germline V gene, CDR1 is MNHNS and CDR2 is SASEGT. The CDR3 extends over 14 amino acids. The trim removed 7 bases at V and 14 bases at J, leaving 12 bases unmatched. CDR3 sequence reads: CASIGSSGRVREFF. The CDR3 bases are TGTGCCAGCATAGGTTCTAGCGGGAGGGTCCGGGAGTTCTTC.

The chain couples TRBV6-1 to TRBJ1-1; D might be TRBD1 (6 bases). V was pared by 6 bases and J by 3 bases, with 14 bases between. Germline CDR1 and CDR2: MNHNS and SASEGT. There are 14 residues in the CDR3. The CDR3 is CASRNRAADTEAFF. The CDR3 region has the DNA TGTGCCAGCAGGAACAGGGCGGCGGACACTGAAGCTTTCTTT.

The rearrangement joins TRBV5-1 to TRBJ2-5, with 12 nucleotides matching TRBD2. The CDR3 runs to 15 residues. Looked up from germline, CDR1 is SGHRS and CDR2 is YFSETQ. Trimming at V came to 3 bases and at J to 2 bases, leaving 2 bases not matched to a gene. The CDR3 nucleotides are TGCGCCAGCAGCTCCGGACTAGCGGGGCAAGAGACCCAGTACTTC. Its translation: CASSSGLAGQETQYF. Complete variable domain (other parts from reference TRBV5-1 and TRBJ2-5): KAGVTQTPRYLIKTRGQQVTLSCSPISGHRSVSWYQQTPGQGLQFLFEYFSETQRNKGNFPGRFSGRQFSNSRSEMNVSTLELGDSALYLCASSSGLAGQETQYFGPGTRLLVL.

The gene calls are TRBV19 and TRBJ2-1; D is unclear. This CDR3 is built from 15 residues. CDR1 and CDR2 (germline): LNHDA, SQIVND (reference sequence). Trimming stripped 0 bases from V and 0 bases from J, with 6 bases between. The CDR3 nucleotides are TGTGCCAGTAGTATAGACGCGAGCTCCTACAATGAGCAGTTCTTC. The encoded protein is CASSIDASSYNEQFF.

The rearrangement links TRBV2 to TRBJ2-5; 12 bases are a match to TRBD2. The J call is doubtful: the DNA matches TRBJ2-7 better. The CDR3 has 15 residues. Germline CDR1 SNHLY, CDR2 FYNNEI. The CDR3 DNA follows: TGTGCCAGCATCGAAGGACTAGCGGGGATCTACGAGCAGTACTTC. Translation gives CASIEGLAGIYEQYF.

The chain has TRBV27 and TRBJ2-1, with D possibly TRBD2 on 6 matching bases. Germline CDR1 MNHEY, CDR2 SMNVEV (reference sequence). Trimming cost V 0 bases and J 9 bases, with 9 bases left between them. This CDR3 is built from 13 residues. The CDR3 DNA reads TGTGCCAGCAGTTTATCTCCGACTAGTGAGCAGTTCTTC. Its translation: CASSLSPTSEQFF.

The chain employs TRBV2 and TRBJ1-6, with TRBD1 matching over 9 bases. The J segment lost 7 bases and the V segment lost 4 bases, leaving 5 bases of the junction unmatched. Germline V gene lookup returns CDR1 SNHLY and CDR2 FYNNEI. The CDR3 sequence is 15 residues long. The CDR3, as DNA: TGTGCCAGCAGTGGAGCCGGGACAGGGAATTCACCCCTCCACTTT. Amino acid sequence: CASSGAGTGNSPLHF.

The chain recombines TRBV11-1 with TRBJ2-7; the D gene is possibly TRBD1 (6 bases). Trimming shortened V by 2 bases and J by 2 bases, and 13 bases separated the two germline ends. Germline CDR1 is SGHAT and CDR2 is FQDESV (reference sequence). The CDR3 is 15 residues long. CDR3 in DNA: TGTGCCAGCAGCTTAAGCGCACAGGGAACCTACGAGCAGTACTTC. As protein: CASSLSAQGTYEQYF.

CDR3 sequence reads: CASSLKGNEQFF. CDR3 DNA: TGTGCCAGCAGCTTAAAGGGGAATGAGCAGTTCTTC. This rearrangement joins TRBV7-2 to TRBJ2-1; D might be TRBD1 (5 bases). The CDR3 is 12 residues long. Germline-derived CDR1 and CDR2 are SGHTA and FQGNSA. Trimming took 2 bases from V and 7 from J, leaving 6 bases between them.

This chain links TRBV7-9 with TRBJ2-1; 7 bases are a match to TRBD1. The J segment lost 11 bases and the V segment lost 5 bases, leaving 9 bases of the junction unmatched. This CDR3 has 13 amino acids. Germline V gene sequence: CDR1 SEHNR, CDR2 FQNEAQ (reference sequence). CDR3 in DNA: TGTGCCAGCAGCCAGGGACAGCCCGGTCAGCAGTTCTTC. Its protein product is CASSQGQPGQQFF.

The CDR3 DNA sequence: TGTGCCAGCAGCTTAGGGACAGGGGGCAGTTATGAAAAACTGTTTTTT. Translating gives CASSLGTGGSYEKLFF. The J gene is TRBJ1-4, the V gene TRBV11-2, with 11 bases aligning to TRBD1. The CDR3 has 16 residues. With V trimmed by 1 base and J by 6 bases, 4 bases remained unmatched. The germline V gene has CDR1 SGHAT and CDR2 FQNNGV.

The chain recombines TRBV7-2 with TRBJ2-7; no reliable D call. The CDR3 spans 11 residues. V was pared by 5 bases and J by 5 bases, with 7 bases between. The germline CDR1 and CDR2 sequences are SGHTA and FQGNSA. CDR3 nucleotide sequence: TGTGCCAGCAGCCGCTACGACGAGCAGTACTTC. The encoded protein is CASSRYDEQYF.

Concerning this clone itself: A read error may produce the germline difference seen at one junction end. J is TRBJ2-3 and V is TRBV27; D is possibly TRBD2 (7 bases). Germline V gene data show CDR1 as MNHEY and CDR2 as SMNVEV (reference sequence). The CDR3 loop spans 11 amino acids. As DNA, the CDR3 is TGTGCCAGCAATCGAGGGGGGACTACCCTTTTT. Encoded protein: CASNRGGTTLF.